Following are 19 T cell receptor beta chains from one sample sequenced in a study of T cells after yellow fever vaccination. TCRdb re-called the 5' RACE reads with MiXCR, one entry per CDR3 protein. The sample yields 300,000 to 350,000 distinct CDR3 sequences, around 4.5% seen once. Material: PBMCs, obtained 15 days after the yellow fever booster vaccination. Receptors originate from a man in his late teens or twenties who received the YFV17D yellow fever vaccine.

Many counts were recorded for this clonotype. The V call is TRBV18, the J call TRBJ2-5, with no clear D. Germline-derived CDR1 and CDR2 are KGHSH and LQKENI. This CDR3 has 14 amino acids. Trimming removed 4 bases from V and 5 bases from J, with 14 bases in between. The CDR3 reads CASSLKGASETQYF. DNA for the CDR3: TGTGCCAGCTCACTCAAGGGTGCATCGGAGACCCAGTACTTC. Full variable domain (remainder filled in from reference TRBV18 and TRBJ2-5): NAGVMQNPRHLVRRRGQEARLRCSPMKGHSHVYWYRQLPEEGLKFMVYLQKENIIDESGMPKERFSAEFPKEGPSILRIQQVVRGDSAAYFCASSLKGASETQYFGPGTRLLVL.

The sample holds many counts of this clonotype. In DNA form, the CDR3 reads TGTGCCAGCAGCCAAGATCGGCAGTTTCGAGAAAAACTGTTTTTT. As protein: CASSQDRQFREKLFF. The rearrangement links TRBV4-2 to TRBJ1-4; D gene ambiguous. This CDR3 contains 15 residues. Germline CDR1 reads LGHNA; CDR2 reads YNFKEQ. The V and J ends lost 0 bases and 8 bases respectively, with 13 bases between them.

This sequence joins TRBV11-2 and TRBJ2-5; 10 bases line up with TRBD2. Germline V lookup: CDR1 SGHAT, CDR2 FQNNGV. V trimming: 5 bases; J trimming: 2 bases; junction bases outside the gene matches: 8. This CDR3 spans 16 amino acids. The CDR3 DNA follows: TGTGCCAGCAGCCCCCACCTAGCGGGGGCACAAGAGACCCAGTACTTC. It yields the protein CASSPHLAGAQETQYF.

The sample holds one count of this clonotype. The conserved final phenylalanine or tryptophan is absent from the CDR3, which likely points to a read error. The DNA is left out, because the CDR3 cannot be placed on it with certainty; the CDR3 is given as TCRdb lists it. The genes are TRBV20-1 and TRBJ1-2; the table's D gene call, TRBD1, was not cross checked with the DNA. The CDR3 is 10 amino acids long, termini counted. The germline gives CDR1 DFQATT, CDR2 SNEGSKA (reference sequence). CDR3 loop: CSACWGRLSA.

The sample holds a few counts of this clonotype. The V call is TRBV12-3 or TRBV12-4, the J call TRBJ2-7, with a weak D call TRBD2 (5 bases). V lost 5 bases and J 0 bases, leaving 14 bases between the germline ends. This CDR3 spans 15 amino acids. The CDR3 protein is CASSRGPVSSYEQYV. The DNA for the CDR3 is TGTGCCAGCAGTCGCGGGCCGGTGAGCTCCTACGAGCAGTACGTC.

This clonotype was seen at least ten times. The J gene is TRBJ1-5, the V gene TRBV5-1; unclear D gene. Trimming took off 1 base at V and 7 bases at J, with 9 bases between the two ends. Germline CDR1 is SGHRS and CDR2 is YFSETQ. The CDR3 extends over 13 amino acids. CDR3 in amino acids: CASSLPERQPQHF. The CDR3 DNA is TGCGCCAGCAGCTTGCCTGAACGGCAGCCCCAGCATTTT.

This clonotype turned up a few times. The CDR3 spells CASSVNGTQHLHYGYTF. CDR3 bases: TGTGCCAGTTCTGTGAATGGGACACAACACTTACACTATGGCTACACCTTC. The chain employs TRBV19 and TRBJ1-2; tentatively, D is TRBD1 (6 bases). V was clipped by 8 bases and J by 3 bases, with 25 bases between them. Germline V gene lookup returns CDR1 LNHDA and CDR2 SQIVND (reference sequence). The CDR3 extends over 17 amino acids.

The chain is built from TRBV7-3 and TRBJ2-3; 8 bases align to TRBD1. The length of the CDR3 is 12 residues. CDR1 is SGHTA, CDR2 FQGTGA, per germline. V shed 6 bases and J 8 bases; nucleotides not matched to a gene: 4. The CDR3 DNA is TGTGCCAGCAGTTTCACAGGGGGTACGCAGTATTTT. This codes for CASSFTGGTQYF.

This clonotype was observed at least ten times. V gene TRBV7-3 combines with J gene TRBJ2-1, with D maybe TRBD2 (5 bases). The germline V gene encodes CDR1 SGHTA and CDR2 FQGTGA. The CDR3 consists of 17 residues. V was trimmed by 5 bases and J by 7 bases, leaving 24 bases between them. In DNA form, the CDR3 reads TGTGCCAGCAGCCTGTCCCCATTGGGCTTCTCGGGGAATGAGCAGTTCTTC. Its protein is CASSLSPLGFSGNEQFF. The full variable domain, in which reference TRBV7-3 and TRBJ2-1 provide the parts outside the CDR3, is GAGVSQTPSNKVTEKGKYVELRCDPISGHTALYWYRQSLGQGPEFLIYFQGTGAADDSGLPNDRFFAVRPEGSVSTLKIQRTERGDSAVYLCASSLSPLGFSGNEQFFGPGTRLTVL.

This clonotype was seen only a few times. This CDR3 is CASSSPSADTQYF. In DNA, the CDR3 is TGTGCCAGCAGTTCACCCTCGGCAGATACGCAGTATTTT. The V call is TRBV5-5, the J call TRBJ2-3; no reliable D call. CDR3 length: 13 amino acids. V lost 5 bases and J lost 4, with 11 bases in between. The germline V gene has CDR1 SGHKS and CDR2 YYEKEE (reference sequence).

This clonotype showed up just a few times. The rearrangement uses TRBV7-9 and TRBJ2-5, with no clear D. The CDR3 runs 15 residues. Germline-derived CDR1 and CDR2 are SEHNR and FQNEAQ (reference sequence). V lost 0 bases to trimming and J lost 5 bases, with 13 bases between them. CDR3 DNA: TGTGCCAGCAGCTTAGCAGGCACTCTAACCGAGACCCAGTACTTC. This encodes CASSLAGTLTETQYF.

This clonotype came up many times. The chain has TRBV10-1 and TRBJ2-7; tentative D call: TRBD1 (5 bases). CDR1 and CDR2 (germline): WNHNN, SYGVQD (reference sequence). CDR3 length: 14 amino acids. Deletions cut 2 bases from V and 7 bases from J, with 15 bases between. The CDR3 is CASSESGGAEEQYF. In nucleotides, the CDR3 is TGCGCCAGCAGTGAGAGTGGTGGGGCGGAGGAGCAGTACTTC.

This clonotype was seen ten or more times. The chain links TRBV27 to TRBJ2-1, with D hard to call. Trimming cost V 7 bases and J 7 bases, with 17 bases left between them. Per the germline V gene, CDR1 is MNHEY and CDR2 is SMNVEV (reference sequence). This CDR3 spans 14 amino acids. CDR3 in amino acids: CASNESRAGNEQFF. The CDR3 coding sequence is TGTGCCAGCAACGAATCCCGGGCCGGGAATGAGCAGTTCTTC.

This clonotype has a count of ten or more. The chain uses TRBV28 and TRBJ1-2; D gene unclear. Trimming pared 2 bases from V and 4 bases from J, leaving 8 bases between. CDR3 size: 13 residues. CDR1 MDHEN and CDR2 SYDVKM come from the germline V gene. CDR3 protein: CASSLGPSYGYTF. CDR3 DNA sequence: TGTGCCAGCAGTTTAGGCCCCAGCTATGGCTACACCTTC.

This clonotype occurred a few times. The J gene is TRBJ1-1, the V gene TRBV19; possible D gene TRBD1, 5 bases. Germline values: CDR1 LNHDA, CDR2 SQIVND (reference sequence). CDR3 length: 13 residues. Deletions cut 3 bases from V and 3 bases from J, with 8 bases between. CDR3 nucleotides: TGTGCCAGTAGTATTCGAGGGGACACTGAAGCTTTCTTT. It encodes CASSIRGDTEAFF. The whole variable domain, filled in from reference TRBV19 and TRBJ1-1, reads DGGITQSPKYLFRKEGQNVTLSCEQNLNHDAMYWYRQDPGQGLRLIYYSQIVNDFQKGDIAEGYSVSREKKESFPLTVTSAQKNPTAFYLCASSIRGDTEAFFGQGTRLTVV.

This clonotype was recorded many times. This chain links TRBV18 with TRBJ1-1, with D hard to call. Germline V gene data show CDR1 as KGHSH and CDR2 as LQKENI. CDR3 size: 13 residues. Trimming left V 2 bases short and J 8 bases short, with 12 bases between. The CDR3 protein is CASSPDLGKEAFF. Written as DNA, the CDR3 is TGTGCCAGCTCACCAGATCTCGGGAAAGAAGCTTTCTTT.

The rearrangement joins TRBV11-3 to TRBJ2-5; unclear D gene. Trimming cost V 9 bases and J 2 bases, with 19 bases left between them. The germline gives CDR1 SGHNT, CDR2 YENEEA. The CDR3 totals 15 residues. The CDR3 spells CARPLGSNAQETQYF. For the CDR3, the DNA is TGTGCCAGGCCTTTAGGCAGCAATGCACAAGAGACCCAGTACTTC. Complete variable domain (other parts from reference TRBV11-3 and TRBJ2-5): EAGVVQSPRYKIIEKKQPVAFWCNPISGHNTLYWYLQNLGQGPELLIRYENEEAVDDSQLPKDRFSAERLKGVDSTLKIQPAELGDSAVYLCARPLGSNAQETQYFGPGTRLLVL.

This chain uses TRBV12-3 or TRBV12-4 with TRBJ2-1, with 9 positions matching TRBD1. This CDR3 has 15 amino acids. Trimming at V came to 6 bases and at J to 5 bases, leaving 8 bases not matched to a gene. CDR3 DNA: TGTGCCAGCAGCCCGGGACAGGGAGTCCACAATGAGCAGTTCTTC. It translates to CASSPGQGVHNEQFF.

This clonotype was found many times. The chain employs TRBV20-1 and TRBJ2-1; TRBD2 agrees at 11 bases. The CDR3 is made up of 16 amino acids. Looked up from germline, CDR1 is DFQATT and CDR2 is SNEGSKA (reference sequence). V trimming: 5 bases; J trimming: 4 bases; junction bases outside the gene matches: 10. This CDR3 is CSARRLAGNLYNEQFF. CDR3 nucleotides: TGCAGTGCTCGTCGACTAGCGGGGAACCTTTACAATGAGCAGTTCTTC.